Below are 5 T cell receptor beta chains sequenced from a single sample in a study of blood T cell repertoires in COVID-19. Profiled with immunoSEQ multiplex PCR; TCRdb holds only in-frame clones, not every one. The repertoire includes 65,000 or so clones, about 88% of them detected once, and around 1.3% sits in the top ten. Input material: peripheral blood. These receptors were collected from a man aged 55 to 70 with acute or convalescent COVID-19.

A few counts support this clone. This rearrangement joins TRBV24-1 to TRBJ2-3; TRBD2 might be the D (6 bases). V was trimmed by 6 bases and J by 6 bases, leaving 9 bases between them. This CDR3 is built from 12 residues. Germline V gene data show CDR1 as KGHDR and CDR2 as SFDVKD. The CDR3 sequence is CATSRGKDTQYF. The DNA of the CDR3 is TGTGCCACCAGTCGGGGGAAGGATACGCAGTATTTT.

Concerning this clone itself: This same CDR3 is encoded by further DNA sequences in the sample. The genes are TRBV20-1 and TRBJ1-1; TRBD1 aligns across 7 bases. This CDR3 spans 11 amino acids. Looked up from germline, CDR1 is DFQATT and CDR2 is SNEGSKA (reference sequence). V gave up 3 bases and J gave up 7 bases; unmatched junction bases: 2. DNA for the CDR3: TGCAGTGCTAGTAGACAGGGTGAAGCTTTCTTT. The encoded protein is CSASRQGEAFF.

The rearrangement uses TRBV18 and TRBJ2-7; weak D call: TRBD1 (6 bases). The V end was cut by 4 bases, the J end by 5 bases, with 21 bases between. CDR1 and CDR2 from the germline V gene are KGHSH and LQKENI. This CDR3 is 16 amino acids long. The CDR3 nucleotides are TGTGCCAGCTCACTGAGGGGAACAGGGTCCTCTCACGAGCAGTACTTC. Translated, it gives CASSLRGTGSSHEQYF.

In this sample, this clone turned up once. This chain joins TRBV10-3 and TRBJ2-5, with 11 bases identical to TRBD1. Germline trimming cut 2 bases from V and 5 bases from J; bases unmatched to any gene: 7. The CDR3 consists of 16 residues. Germline V gene lookup returns CDR1 ENHRY and CDR2 SYGVKD. CDR3 in DNA: TGTGCCATCAGTGAGCGGGGGACAGGGGGTCGGGAGACCCAGTACTTC. This translates into CAISERGTGGRETQYF.

This chain uses TRBV6-6 with TRBJ1-2; tentative D call: TRBD1 (6 bases). Trimming stripped 7 bases from V and 3 bases from J, with 15 bases between. Germline V gene data show CDR1 as MNHNY and CDR2 as SVGAGI (reference sequence). CDR3 length equals 14 residues. The CDR3 here is CASNGGREYYGYTF. CDR3 coding DNA: TGTGCCAGCAACGGGGGGCGCGAGTACTATGGCTACACCTTC.